The clone carrying this TCR beta chain has just a few counts. The CDR3 consists of 12 residues. Germline lookup yields CDR1 SEHNR and CDR2 FQNEAQ (reference sequence). V lost 6 bases and J 2 bases, leaving 7 bases between the germline ends. TCRdb itself ran the 5' RACE reads through MiXCR, one entry per CDR3 protein. The table shows around 65,000 distinct CDR3 sequences, with around 10% occurring only once. The data belong to a study of T-cell memory formation after mild COVID-19. This sequence was found in a man aged 18 to 29 who had mild COVID-19 (a few samples of this study predate the infection). Cell type and time point are not known. The chain uses TRBV7-9 and TRBJ2-5; D gene ambiguous. The sequencing input was PBMCs or a T cell subset sorted from them (not recorded which). The CDR3 is CASRREQETQYF. The CDR3, as DNA: TGTGCCAGCAGACGCGAGCAAGAGACCCAGTACTTC.